The present entry profiles one TCR beta chain with its context. The target antigen is unknown. This sample stems from a study of response to subunit inactivated influenza vaccine. Study-level points and caveats: There was a suggestion from the authors that each seasonal influenza vaccination recruits few new T cells.

Each CDR3 protein gets one entry after TCRdb re-called the RT-PCR reads with MiXCR. The table lists about 780,000 distinct CDR3 sequences, around 18% of them singletons. CDR3 size: 14 residues. CDR1 is LGHDT and CDR2 is YNNKEL in the germline V gene (reference sequence). V lost 6 bases and J lost 2, with 12 bases in between. Sequenced here: PBMCs from blood, sampled more than 4 days after vaccination. The rearrangement uses TRBV3-1 and TRBJ2-3; D possibly uses TRBD1 or TRBD2 (5 bases each). This sequence originates from a man aged 50-59 years who received an inactivated influenza vaccine. The CDR3: CASRRGGATDTQYF. The CDR3 DNA is TGTGCCAGCAGGAGGGGCGGCGCCACAGATACGCAGTATTTT.